This TCR beta chain appears in the sequencing data of a study of tumor-infiltrating lymphocytes in primary liver carcinoma. Whole-study context: The patients included men and women who were aged 30 to 69 years.

The CDR3 spans 8 residues, counting both ends. A word on this clonotype: Because it lacks the conserved phenylalanine or tryptophan at the end, this CDR3 is likely a read error. The limits of the CDR3 on the DNA are not certain, so only TCRdb's listed CDR3 is given.

The researchers produced TCR beta cDNA from roughly 500 ng total RNA with a constant-region primer. Libraries for TCR beta were built through three nested multiplex PCR rounds, which together made up a slightly modified ARM-PCR procedure. Use of TRBV1-TRBV30 forward primers with a C-beta reverse primer characterized the first two PCR rounds, which lasted about 9 cycles each. TCRdb redid the calling of the multiplex PCR reads with MiXCR, one entry per CDR3 protein. The sample has about 310,000 distinct CDR3 sequences; approximately 58% are singletons. Blood RNA originated from unsorted whole blood, with germline DNA additionally extracted.

The sequencing input was peripheral blood. This chain connects TRBV12-3 or TRBV12-4 to TRBJ1-5; TRBD1, the table's D call, was not compared with the DNA. This sequence was found in a woman aged 30 to 39 with primary liver carcinoma and hepatitis B virus infection. The CDR3 is CTSIPTGS.